The T cell receptor (beta chain) described here comes from a study of CD39 and CD103 CD8 tumor-infiltrating T cells. Repertoires were generated with immunoSEQ multiplex PCR, while TCRdb's copy carries only in-frame clones and drops some. The sample yields some 7,000 clones, around two thirds seen once. Germline lookup yields CDR1 MGHDK and CDR2 SYGVNS. Trimming pared 5 bases from V and 4 bases from J, leaving 6 bases between. The CDR3 runs 11 residues. No therapy was ongoing when samples were collected. What was sequenced was CD8+ T cells sorted from blood. Subset specified: total memory CD8 T cells (CD45RA-CCR7+/-) from blood or uninvolved lymph node. This chain connects TRBV25-1 to TRBJ2-7, with a weak D call TRBD1 (5 bases). This receptor was obtained from a human donor with head and neck squamous cell carcinoma. The CDR3 loop reads CASSQGYEQYF. Here the CDR3 DNA reads TGTGCCAGCAGTCAGGGTTACGAGCAGTACTTC.